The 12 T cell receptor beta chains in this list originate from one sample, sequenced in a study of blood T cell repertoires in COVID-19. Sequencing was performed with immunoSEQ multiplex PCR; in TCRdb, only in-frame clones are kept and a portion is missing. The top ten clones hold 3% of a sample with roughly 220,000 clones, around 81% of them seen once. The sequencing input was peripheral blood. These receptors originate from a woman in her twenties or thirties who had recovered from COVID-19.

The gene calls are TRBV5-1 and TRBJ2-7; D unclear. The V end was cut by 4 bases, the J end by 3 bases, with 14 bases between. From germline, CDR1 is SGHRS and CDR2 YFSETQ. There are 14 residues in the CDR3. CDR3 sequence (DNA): TGCGCCAGCAGCCCTTCCGGAGTTAACTACGAGCAGTACTTC. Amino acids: CASSPSGVNYEQYF.

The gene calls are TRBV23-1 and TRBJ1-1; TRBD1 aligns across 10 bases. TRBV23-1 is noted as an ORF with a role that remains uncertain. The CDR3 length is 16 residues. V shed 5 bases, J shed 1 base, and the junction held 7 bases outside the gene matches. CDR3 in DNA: TGCGCCAGCAGTTTTCTGGGGACAGGGGAGAACACTGAAGCTTTCTTT. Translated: CASSFLGTGENTEAFF.

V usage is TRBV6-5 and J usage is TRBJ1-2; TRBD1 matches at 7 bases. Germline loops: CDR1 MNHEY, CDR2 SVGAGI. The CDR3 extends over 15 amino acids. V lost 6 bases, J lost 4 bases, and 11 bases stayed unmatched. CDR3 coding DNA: TGTGCCAGCAGCTATGACAGGGCCCCCGTCTATGGCTACACCTTC. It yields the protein CASSYDRAPVYGYTF.

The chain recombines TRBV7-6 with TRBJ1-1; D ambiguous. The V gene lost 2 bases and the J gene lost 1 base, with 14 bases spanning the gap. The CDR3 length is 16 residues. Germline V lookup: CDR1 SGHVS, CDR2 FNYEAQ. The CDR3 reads CASSLPGGQSNTEAFF. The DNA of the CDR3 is TGTGCCAGCAGCTTACCCGGAGGGCAATCGAACACTGAAGCTTTCTTT.

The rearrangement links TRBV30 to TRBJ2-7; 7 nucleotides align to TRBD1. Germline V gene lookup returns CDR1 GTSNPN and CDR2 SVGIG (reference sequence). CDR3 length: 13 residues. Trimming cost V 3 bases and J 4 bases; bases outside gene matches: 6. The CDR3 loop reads CAWRGDRNYEQYF. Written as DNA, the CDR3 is TGTGCCTGGAGGGGGGACAGAAATTACGAGCAGTACTTC.

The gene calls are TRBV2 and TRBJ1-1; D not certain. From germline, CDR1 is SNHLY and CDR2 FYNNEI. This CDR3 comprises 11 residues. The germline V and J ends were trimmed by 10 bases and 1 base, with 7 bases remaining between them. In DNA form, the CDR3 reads TGTGCCACCTCAGGGAACACTGAAGCTTTCTTT. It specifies CATSGNTEAFF.

The DNA for the CDR3 is TGTGCCAGCTCACCATCGACAGGGAACACTGAAGCTTTCTTT. It is translated as CASSPSTGNTEAFF. V and J are TRBV18 and TRBJ1-1; TRBD1 might be the D (6 bases). Trimming pared 2 bases from V and 1 base from J, leaving 8 bases between. Germline lookup yields CDR1 KGHSH and CDR2 LQKENI. The CDR3 covers 14 residues.

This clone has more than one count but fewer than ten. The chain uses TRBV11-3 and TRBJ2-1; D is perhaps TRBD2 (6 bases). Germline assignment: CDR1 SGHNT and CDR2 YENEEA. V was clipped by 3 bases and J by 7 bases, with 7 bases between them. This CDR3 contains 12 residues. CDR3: CASSFGSNEQFF. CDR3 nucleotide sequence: TGTGCCAGCAGCTTCGGGAGTAATGAGCAGTTCTTC.

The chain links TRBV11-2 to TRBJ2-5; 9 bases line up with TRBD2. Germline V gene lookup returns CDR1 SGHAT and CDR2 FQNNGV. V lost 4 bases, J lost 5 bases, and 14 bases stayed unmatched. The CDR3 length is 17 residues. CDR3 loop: CASSSLRLGLARETQYF. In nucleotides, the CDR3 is TGTGCCAGCAGCTCCCTGCGGCTGGGACTAGCTAGGGAGACCCAGTACTTC.

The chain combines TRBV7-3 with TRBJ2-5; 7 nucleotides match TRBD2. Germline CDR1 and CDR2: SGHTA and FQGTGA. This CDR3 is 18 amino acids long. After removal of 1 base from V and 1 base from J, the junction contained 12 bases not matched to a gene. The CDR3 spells CASSLRVTERDLQETQYF. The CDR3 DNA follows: TGTGCCAGCAGCTTAAGGGTGACGGAGCGGGACCTCCAAGAGACCCAGTACTTC.

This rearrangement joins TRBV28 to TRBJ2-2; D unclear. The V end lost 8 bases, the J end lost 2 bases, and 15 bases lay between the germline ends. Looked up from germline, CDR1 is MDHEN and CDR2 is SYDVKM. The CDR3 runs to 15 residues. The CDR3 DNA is TGTGCCAGCCCAACTTCTTTCGATAACACCGGGGAGCTGTTTTTT. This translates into CASPTSFDNTGELFF. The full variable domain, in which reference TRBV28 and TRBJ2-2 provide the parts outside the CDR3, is DVKVTQSSRYLVKRTGEKVFLECVQDMDHENMFWYRQDPGLGLRLIYFSYDVKMKEKGDIPEGYSVSREKKERFSLILESASTNQTSMYLCASPTSFDNTGELFFGEGSRLTVL.

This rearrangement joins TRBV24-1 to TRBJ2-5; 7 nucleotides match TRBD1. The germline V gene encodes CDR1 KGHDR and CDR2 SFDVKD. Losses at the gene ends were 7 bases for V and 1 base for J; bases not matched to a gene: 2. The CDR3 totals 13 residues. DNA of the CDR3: TGTGCCACCAGGGACAGGTCCCAAGAGACCCAGTACTTC. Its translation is CATRDRSQETQYF.